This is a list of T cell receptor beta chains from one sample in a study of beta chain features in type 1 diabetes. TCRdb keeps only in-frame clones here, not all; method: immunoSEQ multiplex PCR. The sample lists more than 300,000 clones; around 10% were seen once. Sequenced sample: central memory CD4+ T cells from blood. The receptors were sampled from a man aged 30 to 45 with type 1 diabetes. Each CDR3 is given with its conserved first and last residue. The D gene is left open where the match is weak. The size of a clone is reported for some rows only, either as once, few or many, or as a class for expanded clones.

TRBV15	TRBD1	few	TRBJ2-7	CATSRDHRRGQNF	TGTGCCACCAGCAGAGATCATCGAAGGGGGCAGAACTTC
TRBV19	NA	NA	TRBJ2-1	CASSIDTAYNEQFF	TGTGCCAGTAGTATAGATACGGCCTACAATGAGCAGTTCTTC
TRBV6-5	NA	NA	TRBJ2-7	CASGRSAYEQYF	TGTGCCAGCGGCAGGTCAGCTTACGAGCAGTACTTC
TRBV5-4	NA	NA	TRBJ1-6	CASSPGRHNSPLHF	TGTGCCAGCAGCCCGGGACGGCATAATTCACCCCTCCACTTT
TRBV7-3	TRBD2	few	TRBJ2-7	CASSSGTSGNEQYF	TGTGCCAGCAGCTCCGGGACTAGCGGGAACGAGCAGTACTTC
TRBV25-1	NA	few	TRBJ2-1	CASSDRASHNEQFF	TGTGCCAGCAGTGATAGGGCTAGCCACAATGAGCAGTTCTTC
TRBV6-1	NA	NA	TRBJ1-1	CASSEGKLEAFF	TGTGCCAGCAGTGAGGGGAAGCTCGAAGCTTTCTTT
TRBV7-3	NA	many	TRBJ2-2	CASHSGSRTGELFF	TGTGCCAGCCATTCAGGGAGTAGGACCGGGGAGCTGTTTTTT
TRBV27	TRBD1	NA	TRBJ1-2	CASSSTTRGPLFYYGYTF	TGTGCCAGCAGTTCAACAACCAGGGGGCCCCTCTTTTACTATGGCTACACCTTC
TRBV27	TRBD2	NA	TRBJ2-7	CASSYLSTSGTSYEQYF	TGTGCCAGCAGTTACCTCTCGACTAGCGGGACGTCCTACGAGCAGTACTTC
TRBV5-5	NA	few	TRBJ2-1	CASWSLGTASEQFF	TGTGCCAGCTGGTCCCTGGGGACTGCGAGTGAGCAGTTCTTC
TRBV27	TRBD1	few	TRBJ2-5	CASSDRGGAGETQYF	TGTGCCAGCAGTGACAGGGGGGGGGCAGGTGAGACCCAGTACTTC
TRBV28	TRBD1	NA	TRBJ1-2	CASSQGQGPNYGYTF	TGTGCCAGCAGTCAAGGACAGGGGCCTAACTATGGCTACACCTTC
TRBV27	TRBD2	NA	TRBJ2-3	CASSLAGGGTDTQYF	TGTGCCAGCAGTTTAGCGGGAGGAGGCACAGATACGCAGTATTTT
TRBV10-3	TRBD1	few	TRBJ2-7	CAISDPKPTLGQGTYEQYF	TGTGCCATCAGTGACCCGAAACCAACCCTGGGACAGGGGACCTACGAGCAGTACTTC
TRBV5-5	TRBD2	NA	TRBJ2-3	CASSLAGEADTQYF	TGTGCCAGCAGTCTAGCGGGAGAGGCAGATACGCAGTATTTT
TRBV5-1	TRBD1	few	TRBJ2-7	CASSSPYRGHYEQYF	TGCGCCAGCAGCTCGCCCTACAGGGGGCACTACGAGCAGTACTTC
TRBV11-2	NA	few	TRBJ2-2	CASSLAPRNTGELFF	TGTGCCAGCAGCTTAGCCCCGAGGAACACCGGGGAGCTGTTTTTT
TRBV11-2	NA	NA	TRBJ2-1	CASSLDRTGNEQFF	TGTGCCAGCAGCTTAGATCGAACGGGAAATGAGCAGTTCTTC
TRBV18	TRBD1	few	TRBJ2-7	CASSPLDRGSHEQYF	TGTGCCAGCTCACCGCTAGACAGGGGTTCCCACGAGCAGTACTTC
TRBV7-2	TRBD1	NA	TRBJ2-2	CASRGQGATGELFF	TGTGCCAGCAGGGGACAGGGGGCGACCGGGGAGCTGTTTTTT
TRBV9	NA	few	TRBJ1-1	CASSIQGSEAFF	TGTGCCAGCAGCATACAGGGTTCCGAAGCTTTCTTT
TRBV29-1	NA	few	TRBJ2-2	CSVARVTTGELFF	TGCAGCGTTGCCAGGGTGACCACCGGGGAGCTGTTTTTT
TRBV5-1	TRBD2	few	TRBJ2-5	CASTESGAGETQYF	TGCGCCAGCACCGAAAGCGGGGCAGGTGAGACCCAGTACTTC
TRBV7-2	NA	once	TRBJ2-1	CASSLLGTPYNEQFF	TGTGCCAGCAGCTTGTTAGGAACACCGTACAATGAGCAGTTCTTC
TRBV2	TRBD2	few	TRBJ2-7	CASGSSGLPYEQYF	TGTGCCAGCGGCAGTAGCGGGCTTCCCTACGAGCAGTACTTC
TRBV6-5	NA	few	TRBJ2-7	CASNLGTGTYEQYF	TGTGCCAGCAACCTAGGGACGGGTACCTACGAGCAGTACTTC
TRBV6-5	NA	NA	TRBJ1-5	CASRPSGDLPQHF	TGTGCCAGCAGGCCATCCGGGGACTTGCCCCAGCATTTT
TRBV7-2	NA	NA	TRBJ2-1	CASSLDLAGSYNEQFF	TGTGCCAGCAGCTTGGATCTAGCTGGATCCTACAATGAGCAGTTCTTC
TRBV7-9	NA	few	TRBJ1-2	CASSPSGGGYTF	TGTGCCAGCAGCCCTTCTGGCGGTGGCTACACCTTC
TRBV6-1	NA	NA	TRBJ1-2	CASSEAGYTF	TGTGCCAGCAGTGAAGCGGGCTACACCTTC
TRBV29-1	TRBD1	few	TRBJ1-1	CSAMGQGNTEAFF	TGCAGCGCCATGGGACAGGGAAACACTGAAGCTTTCTTT